The 3 T cell receptor beta chains reported below all come from one sample, sequenced in a study of blood T cell repertoires in COVID-19 (TCRdb year 2020). Library preparation employed the immunoSEQ multiplex PCR assay. This is the immuneACCESS table as TCRdb keeps it, with only in-frame sequences that have V and J called. A part of the clones is gone; compared with another copy, unresolved V genes explain less than half, and the rest is unexplained. For this sample there are 150,000 to 160,000 clones; 75% to 90% appear just once. The ten biggest clones cover 2% to 3% of the sample. Sequencing was done on a sample of peripheral blood. Source of these receptors: a woman aged 70-85 years with acute or convalescent COVID-19.

The chain links TRBV19 to TRBJ2-3; the match to TRBD2 covers 11 bases. This CDR3 has 15 residues. The germline CDR1 and CDR2 sequences are LNHDA and SQIVND (reference sequence). The J segment lost 1 base and the V segment lost 6 bases, leaving 3 bases of the junction unmatched. The CDR3 spells CASSPSGGRTDTQYF. The CDR3 DNA is TGTGCCAGTAGCCCTAGCGGGGGGCGCACAGATACGCAGTATTTT.

The chain is built from TRBV5-6 and TRBJ1-1; D is unresolved. The germline V and J ends were trimmed by 3 bases and 3 bases, with 15 bases remaining between them. This CDR3 region has 15 residues. The germline gives CDR1 SGHDT, CDR2 YYEEEE. DNA for the CDR3: TGTGCCAGCAGCTCTAGGGAGGGAGGGTACACTGAAGCTTTCTTT. It is translated as CASSSREGGYTEAFF.

The chain links TRBV14 to TRBJ2-7; D is perhaps TRBD2 (5 bases). The CDR3 spans 16 residues. With 3 bases removed from V and 6 bases from J, the gap between germline ends came to 21 bases. Germline lookup yields CDR1 SGHDN and CDR2 FVKESK. CDR3 protein: CASSQEALTARGEQYF. In nucleotides, the CDR3 is TGTGCCAGCAGCCAGGAGGCCTTAACGGCTCGCGGCGAGCAGTACTTC.